The clone carrying this T cell receptor beta chain showed up just a few times. Its antigen is as yet unknown. MiXCR, run by TCRdb on the 5' RACE reads, gives a single entry per CDR3 protein. Found here are 350,000 to 500,000 distinct CDR3 sequences, more than 20% of them singletons; the top ten hold 13%. The source of the sample is a study of T-cell memory formation after mild COVID-19. Study outcomes and limitations: The appearance of some responding clones in pre-infection memory suggested that cross-reactive memory joined.

V gave up 4 bases and J gave up 1 base; unmatched junction bases: 7. The CDR3 spans 16 residues. Germline V gene lookup returns CDR1 MNHEY and CDR2 SMNVEV (reference sequence). This TCR derives from an adult woman who had mild COVID-19 (a few samples of this study predate the infection). Cell type and time point are not known. This chain links TRBV27 with TRBJ2-5, with 9 bases lining up with TRBD1. The sequencing sample was made of PBMCs or a T cell subset sorted from them (not recorded which). CDR3 sequence reads: CASSSYGTGFQETQYF. CDR3 nucleotides: TGTGCCAGCAGTTCCTACGGGACAGGGTTCCAAGAGACCCAGTACTTC.